Sequencing of this T cell receptor beta chain was carried out in a study of vaccination and CD4 T cells after COVID-19. In the study overall: Post-COVID draws followed diagnosis by a median approximately 100 days (range 35 to 161).

V shed 0 bases and J shed 4 bases, with 13 bases lying between them. Germline lookup yields CDR1 DFQATT and CDR2 SNEGSKA (reference sequence). The CDR3 runs 15 residues. Treatment of the sample: roughly 11-day PBMC culture with coronavirus spike peptide pools or control peptides (ViraFEST assay). Gathered ahead of the COVID-19 pandemic (2011-2018) were the CD4+ T cells of the unexposed donor. Following expansion of antigen-specific T cells with peptide pools, ViraFEST then sequenced TCRs. It was with 9 to 10 IU/ml IL-2 and roughly 9.5 ug/ml peptide pools that more than 1.5 million PBMCs per well were cultured. Whole-study findings and limits: The great majority, 304 of 307 vaccine-specific clones, proved spike mono-reactive in convalescent patients.

With the Oncomine TCR Beta short-read assay, DNA from cultured CD4+ T cells was sequenced. TCRdb fed the PCR reads into MiXCR, producing one record per CDR3 protein. The sample contains some 1,400 distinct CDR3 sequences, 9% to 15% of which appear only once. This clonotype is large (0.1 to 1%) by share. Its antigen remains unidentified. Sequencing was done on a sample of CD4+ T cells from blood, cultured in vitro. The TCR sequence derives from a human donor in good health. The chain has TRBV20-1 and TRBJ1-5; D may be TRBD1 (6 bases). CDR3 amino acids: CSARDIRQGNQPQHF. In DNA, the CDR3 is TGCAGTGCTAGAGATATAAGGCAGGGGAATCAGCCCCAGCATTTT.